This TCR beta chain was identified during a study of T cell responses to AZD1222 COVID-19 vaccine. This CDR3 is 14 amino acids long. V was trimmed by 3 bases and J by 5 bases, leaving 14 bases between them. Germline-derived CDR1 and CDR2 are KGHSH and LQKENI. Sequencing was performed with immunoSEQ multiplex PCR; in TCRdb, only in-frame clones are kept and a portion is missing. The data contain tens of thousands of clones, approximately 90% of them singletons. The chain joins TRBV18 to TRBJ2-7; D may be TRBD1 (6 bases). The sample in question was peripheral blood, obtained on day 0 of AZD1222 vaccination. The TCR was taken from an adult in good health. The CDR3 loop is CASSPLLEGDEQYF. In DNA, the CDR3 is TGTGCCAGCTCACCGCTCCTTGAGGGGGACGAGCAGTACTTC.